Below are 27 T cell receptor beta chains sequenced from a single sample in a study of cytomegalovirus exposure and HLA in healthy donors. The PCR employed 60 Vbeta primers together with 13 Jbeta primers. Clones were sequenced by immunoSEQ multiplex PCR, and TCRdb holds only the in-frame ones, with some missing. The data contain some 100,000 clones, more than 75% of them singletons. What was sequenced was PBMCs. These receptors came from a woman in her forties or fifties in good health and CMV-seropositive.

This chain uses TRBV15 with TRBJ2-7; tentatively, D is TRBD1 (6 bases). Germline V gene data show CDR1 as LNHNV and CDR2 as YYDKDF (reference sequence). The V end was cut by 1 base, the J end by 6 bases, with 16 bases between. CDR3 length equals 15 residues. The CDR3 DNA sequence: TGTGCCACCAGCAGAGGGGGCAGGGGAGATGGCGAGCAGTACTTC. Its protein is CATSRGGRGDGEQYF.

This chain's CDR3 is CASSQEVGAWTFF. In nucleotides, the CDR3 is TGCGCCAGCAGCCAAGAGGTGGGGGCATGGACTTTCTTT. This chain links TRBV4-1 with TRBJ1-1; TRBD1 might be the D (6 bases). Germline V lookup: CDR1 MGHRA, CDR2 YSYEKL. V lost 0 bases, J lost 12 bases, and 14 bases lay in between. CDR3 size: 13 residues.

The genes are TRBV5-1 and TRBJ1-2, with 10 bases aligning to TRBD1. The CDR3 runs to 15 residues. The germline CDR1 and CDR2 sequences are SGHRS and YFSETQ. V shed 4 bases, J shed 8 bases, and the junction held 11 bases outside the gene matches. CDR3 protein: CASSPGQGPGGGYTF. CDR3 in DNA: TGCGCCAGCAGCCCGGGACAGGGGCCCGGAGGGGGCTACACCTTC.

This clone was seen just once. V is TRBV9 and J is TRBJ1-1, with 9 bases identical to TRBD1. The CDR3 is 13 amino acids. V lost 7 bases, J lost 0 bases, and 1 base stayed unmatched. The V gene's germline CDR1 is SGDLS and CDR2 YYNGEE. CDR3 nucleotide sequence: TGTGCCAGCGGGACAGGGCTGAACACTGAAGCTTTCTTT. It codes for CASGTGLNTEAFF.

The rearrangement uses TRBV6-1 and TRBJ1-1, with D possibly TRBD1 on 5 matching bases. Trimming shortened V by 0 bases and J by 4 bases, and 6 bases separated the two germline ends. The CDR3 totals 13 residues. Germline-derived CDR1 and CDR2 are MNHNS and SASEGT. The CDR3 is CASSEAGATEAFF. DNA of the CDR3: TGTGCCAGCAGTGAAGCAGGGGCCACTGAAGCTTTCTTT.

The count of this clone is one. V gene TRBV13 combines with J gene TRBJ2-3; 7 nucleotides align to TRBD1. Looked up from germline, CDR1 is PRHDT and CDR2 is FYEKMQ (reference sequence). CDR3 length: 14 amino acids. Trimming removed 0 bases from V and 3 bases from J; junction bases left unmatched: 0. This chain's CDR3 is CASSLGTGTDTQYF. The CDR3 bases are TGTGCCAGCAGCTTAGGGACAGGGACAGATACGCAGTATTTT.

The rearrangement links TRBV4-1 to TRBJ2-7; 7 bases agree with TRBD1. From germline, CDR1 is MGHRA and CDR2 YSYEKL. The CDR3 sequence is 16 residues long. The V segment lost 4 bases and the J segment 4 bases; nucleotides outside the gene matches: 13. The DNA of the CDR3 is TGCGCCAGCAGCCCAGGAACGGGACAGAATAGATACGAGCAGTACTTC. Translating it yields CASSPGTGQNRYEQYF.

The chain has TRBV2 and TRBJ2-5, with D unclear. CDR1 is SNHLY and CDR2 is FYNNEI in the germline V gene. The CDR3 length is 13 residues. V lost 4 bases and J lost 4, with 10 bases in between. Written as DNA, the CDR3 is TGTGCCAGCAGTGGCCAGACACCAGAGACCCAGTACTTC. Amino acid sequence: CASSGQTPETQYF.

This clone appeared a single time. V and J are TRBV19 and TRBJ1-2; D is unresolved. The CDR3 has 12 residues. Germline CDR1 and CDR2: LNHDA and SQIVND (reference sequence). Trimming shortened V by 4 bases and J by 7 bases, and 10 bases separated the two germline ends. CDR3 amino acids: CASSTPAGGYTF. The CDR3 nucleotides are TGTGCCAGTAGTACCCCCGCCGGTGGCTACACCTTC.

The chain is built from TRBV5-1 and TRBJ2-7, with 8 bases lining up with TRBD2. The V gene end was trimmed by 6 bases and the J gene end by 0 bases; junction bases not matched to a gene: 8. This CDR3 contains 15 residues. Per germline, CDR1 SGHRS and CDR2 YFSETQ. The CDR3 region is CASKPAGVISYEQYF. The DNA of the CDR3 is TGCGCCAGCAAACCAGCGGGAGTGATCTCCTACGAGCAGTACTTC.

V is TRBV2 and J is TRBJ2-3; TRBD2 matches 8 bases. The CDR3 loop spans 15 amino acids. The germline CDR1 and CDR2 sequences are SNHLY and FYNNEI. Unmatched junction bases numbered 13, after V lost 10 bases and J lost 4 bases. The CDR3: CATKQGLGLADTQYF. CDR3 nucleotide sequence: TGTGCCACCAAGCAGGGACTAGGATTGGCAGATACGCAGTATTTT.

This chain's CDR3 is CASSDRGRLGDYGYTF. The DNA of the CDR3 is TGTGCCAGCAGTGACAGGGGACGCCTGGGAGACTATGGCTACACCTTC. The chain links TRBV27 to TRBJ1-2; 8 bases match TRBD1. J was trimmed by 3 bases and V by 5 bases; bases with no gene match: 11. This CDR3 is 16 amino acids long. Per germline, CDR1 MNHEY and CDR2 SMNVEV (reference sequence).

The chain is built from TRBV18 and TRBJ2-1; D not certain. Germline values: CDR1 KGHSH, CDR2 LQKENI. This CDR3 contains 15 residues. Trimming removed 2 bases from V and 7 bases from J, with 15 bases in between. The CDR3 sequence is CASSPGPPQGNEQFF. CDR3 coding DNA: TGTGCCAGCTCACCAGGGCCCCCACAAGGAAATGAGCAGTTCTTC.

V and J are TRBV19 and TRBJ1-1; 10 bases align to TRBD1. Germline V CDR1 and CDR2: LNHDA, SQIVND (reference sequence). The junction had 11 bases not matched to a gene; V was cut back by 7 bases and J by 0 bases. There are 17 residues in the CDR3. CDR3 amino acids: CASNGEDRGIMNTEAFF. The CDR3 DNA reads TGTGCCAGTAATGGGGAGGACAGGGGGATCATGAACACTGAAGCTTTCTTT.

The chain carries TRBV7-9 and TRBJ1-6; weak D call: TRBD1 (6 bases). Germline CDR1 and CDR2: SEHNR and FQNEAQ (reference sequence). The ends were cut back, 3 bases at V and 8 bases at J, with 14 bases in the middle. This CDR3 spans 15 amino acids. The DNA of the CDR3 is TGTGCCAGCAGCTTCCTGACAGGAGGTGATTCACCCCTCCACTTT. This translates into CASSFLTGGDSPLHF.

This clone appeared once. The V call is TRBV18, the J call TRBJ2-7, with 9 bases lining up with TRBD1. The CDR3 contains 16 residues. The ends lost 3 bases at V and 3 bases at J; junction bases unmatched: 9. Germline values: CDR1 KGHSH, CDR2 LQKENI. In DNA, the CDR3 is TGTGCCAGCTCACCCTTGCCGAGACAGGGGGGCTACGAGCAGTACTTC. It translates to CASSPLPRQGGYEQYF.

The CDR3 bases are TGTGCCAGCAGCCTCAAGACAGAGAACACCGGGGAGCTGTTTTTT. Its translation is CASSLKTENTGELFF. The chain combines TRBV27 with TRBJ2-2; a possible D gene is TRBD1 (5 bases). CDR3 length equals 15 residues. The germline gives CDR1 MNHEY, CDR2 SMNVEV (reference sequence). Trimming took off 6 bases at V and 1 base at J, with 12 bases between the two ends.

The V call is TRBV2, the J call TRBJ1-6, with 7 positions matching TRBD1. This CDR3 region has 14 residues. CDR1 is SNHLY and CDR2 is FYNNEI in the germline V gene. The V and J ends lost 5 bases and 6 bases, in that order; junction bases with no gene match: 4. The CDR3 protein is CASSLDRVNSPLHF. CDR3 sequence (DNA): TGTGCCAGCAGTCTTGACAGGGTTAATTCACCCCTCCACTTT.

V gene TRBV9 combines with J gene TRBJ2-1; TRBD1 might be the D (5 bases). Trimming took 4 bases from V and 7 from J, leaving 12 bases between them. The germline CDR1 and CDR2 sequences are SGDLS and YYNGEE. CDR3 length: 13 residues. CDR3 protein: CASSPQGLNEQFF. The CDR3 bases are TGTGCCAGCAGCCCCCAGGGCCTTAATGAGCAGTTCTTC.

This clone is a singleton in its sample. The chain links TRBV9 to TRBJ1-1; D possibly corresponds to TRBD1 (6 bases). The length of the CDR3 is 12 residues. Germline assignment: CDR1 SGDLS and CDR2 YYNGEE. Trimming took 3 bases from V and 5 from J, leaving 8 bases between them. CDR3 amino acids: CASSARGTEAFF. In nucleotides, the CDR3 is TGTGCCAGCAGCGCCAGGGGTACTGAAGCTTTCTTT.

This clone came up a few times. The chain links TRBV19 to TRBJ1-2; D unresolved. This CDR3 has 13 amino acids. Trimming pared 9 bases from V and 1 base from J, leaving 12 bases between. The V gene's germline CDR1 is LNHDA and CDR2 SQIVND (reference sequence). The CDR3 nucleotides read TGTGCCAGCCACCCCCGGGATAACTATGGCTACACCTTC. Protein product: CASHPRDNYGYTF.

This chain uses TRBV13 with TRBJ1-6, with 11 bases matching TRBD1. Germline CDR1 reads PRHDT; CDR2 reads FYEKMQ (reference sequence). The V gene end was trimmed by 4 bases and the J gene end by 9 bases; junction bases not matched to a gene: 2. The CDR3 sequence is 14 residues long. CDR3 DNA: TGTGCCAGCAGCTGGACAGGGGGCGTTTCACCCCTCCACTTT. This gives the protein CASSWTGGVSPLHF.

This clone was picked up one time. The CDR3 here is CASSLRGTSDPRGAYNEQFF. The CDR3, as DNA: TGCGCCAGCAGCCTTCGAGGGACTAGCGACCCCAGAGGGGCGTACAATGAGCAGTTCTTC. The genes are TRBV4-1 and TRBJ2-1, with 10 bases lining up with TRBD2. Germline values: CDR1 MGHRA, CDR2 YSYEKL. J gave up 4 bases and V 4 bases, and 19 bases lay outside the gene matches. CDR3 length: 20 amino acids.

At least ten counts were recorded for this clone. The chain employs TRBV7-6 and TRBJ1-1; D unresolved. Germline V lookup: CDR1 SGHVS, CDR2 FNYEAQ. This CDR3 is built from 13 residues. The V gene lost 1 base and the J gene lost 1 base, with 4 bases spanning the gap. The CDR3 coding sequence is TGTGCCAGCAGCTTAGAACAGAACACTGAAGCTTTCTTT. Encoded protein: CASSLEQNTEAFF.

The chain links TRBV5-1 to TRBJ1-4, with D tentatively TRBD1 (5 bases). Germline-derived CDR1 and CDR2 are SGHRS and YFSETQ. CDR3 length: 18 amino acids. The V gene lost 4 bases and the J gene lost 8 bases, with 27 bases spanning the gap. In DNA form, the CDR3 reads TGCGCCAGCAGCCCTGGACACGTTACCCAACTAATGAAAGAAAAACTGTTTTTT. It encodes CASSPGHVTQLMKEKLFF.

The V gene is TRBV18, the J gene TRBJ2-5; 13 bases are a match to TRBD2. J was trimmed by 2 bases and V by 3 bases; bases with no gene match: 6. CDR1 is KGHSH, CDR2 LQKENI, per germline. The CDR3 has 17 residues. The CDR3 loop is CASSPLGTSGIQETQYF. CDR3 DNA sequence: TGTGCCAGCTCACCCCTCGGGACTAGCGGGATTCAAGAGACCCAGTACTTC.

The chain is built from TRBV5-1 and TRBJ2-5; D is unresolved. The last part of the DNA fits TRBJ2-7 better; the J call may be wrong. Germline CDR1 SGHRS, CDR2 YFSETQ. The CDR3 is 14 amino acids. The CDR3 reads CASSLGSQPYEQYF. Here the CDR3 DNA reads TGCGCCAGCAGCTTGGGTAGTCAACCCTACGAGCAGTACTTC.